A single sample is the source of the 10 T cell receptor beta chains below, sequenced in a study of CD8 T cells in ankylosing spondylitis. Overall study results and limits: A motif in TCR beta, a set of eight or nine highly homologous variants, appeared characteristic of ankylosing spondylitis blood.

Each CDR3 protein is one row after TCRdb ran MiXCR on the 5' RACE reads. The sample consists of some 800,000 distinct CDR3 sequences, 12% of them appearing once. Their antigen targets remain unknown. What was sequenced was blood, either unsorted or a sorted T cell fraction (not recorded which). These receptors originate from a male donor with ankylosing spondylitis.

This clonotype was seen a few times. The chain employs TRBV14 and TRBJ1-2, with a possible D match to TRBD1 (5 bases). Germline loops: CDR1 SGHDN, CDR2 FVKESK. The CDR3 totals 13 residues. Trimming took off 0 bases at V and 5 bases at J, with 7 bases between the two ends. For the CDR3, the DNA is TGTGCCAGCAGCCAAGAACAGGCGTATGGCTACACCTTC. This codes for CASSQEQAYGYTF.

In DNA, the CDR3 is TGTGCCAGCAGTTTAGACAGGTCTTCCTATGGCTACACCTTC. Its translation is CASSLDRSSYGYTF. The chain links TRBV27 to TRBJ1-2, with D maybe TRBD1 (6 bases). The CDR3 spans 14 residues. Germline V gene lookup returns CDR1 MNHEY and CDR2 SMNVEV (reference sequence). V lost 2 bases, J lost 4 bases, and 11 bases lay in between.

The V gene is TRBV5-1, the J gene TRBJ2-3, with TRBD1 identical over 11 bases. V was clipped by 3 bases and J by 4 bases; unmatched bases: 7. This CDR3 contains 16 residues. Germline-derived CDR1 and CDR2 are SGHRS and YFSETQ. The CDR3 sequence: CASSSGQGASPDTQYF. CDR3 in DNA: TGCGCCAGCAGCTCTGGACAGGGGGCCAGTCCAGATACGCAGTATTTT.

A few counts support this clonotype. The chain joins TRBV24-1 to TRBJ2-1; either TRBD1 or TRBD2 may fit D (5 bases each). The CDR3 extends over 13 amino acids. Per germline, CDR1 KGHDR and CDR2 SFDVKD. The germline V and J ends were trimmed by 7 bases and 6 bases, with 12 bases remaining between them. CDR3 in amino acids: CATSGVRGNEQFF. The CDR3, as DNA: TGTGCCACCAGCGGGGTAAGGGGCAATGAGCAGTTCTTC.

The sample holds a few counts of this clonotype. The V gene is TRBV18, the J gene TRBJ2-4; D uncertain. V lost 5 bases and J 9 bases, leaving 11 bases between the germline ends. This CDR3 is built from 12 residues. Per germline, CDR1 KGHSH and CDR2 LQKENI. CDR3 DNA: TGTGCCAGCTCAACTGTTATTGGCATTCAGTACTTC. Protein product: CASSTVIGIQYF.

This clonotype occurred many times. This chain joins TRBV20-1 and TRBJ1-5, with a weak D call TRBD1 (6 bases). The germline V gene encodes CDR1 DFQATT and CDR2 SNEGSKA (reference sequence). Trimming took off 3 bases at V and 3 bases at J, with 9 bases between the two ends. CDR3 length: 13 residues. The CDR3 is CSASRTVNQPQHF. The CDR3 DNA sequence: TGCAGTGCTAGCCGGACAGTCAATCAGCCCCAGCATTTT.

This clonotype was seen repeatedly, ten times or more. This sequence joins TRBV6-1 and TRBJ1-1; D remains unclear. V was trimmed by 7 bases and J by 5 bases, leaving 17 bases between them. The V gene's germline CDR1 is MNHNS and CDR2 SASEGT. CDR3 length: 14 amino acids. The chain's CDR3 is CASTQRGRGTEAFF. CDR3 in DNA: TGTGCCAGCACCCAAAGAGGCCGGGGTACTGAAGCTTTCTTT.

This clonotype was seen only a few times. The chain carries TRBV11-2 and TRBJ1-2; 9 nucleotides match TRBD1. Germline V gene lookup returns CDR1 SGHAT and CDR2 FQNNGV. The CDR3 runs to 15 residues. V was clipped by 0 bases and J by 8 bases; unmatched bases: 7. CDR3 residues: CASSLEPGQGSGYTF. The CDR3, as DNA: TGTGCCAGCAGCTTAGAACCGGGACAGGGTAGCGGCTACACCTTC. Full variable domain (missing parts from reference TRBV11-2 and TRBJ1-2): EAGVAQSPRYKIIEKRQSVAFWCNPISGHATLYWYQQILGQGPKLLIQFQNNGVVDDSQLPKDRFSAERLKGVDSTLKIQPAKLEDSAVYLCASSLEPGQGSGYTFGSGTRLTVV.

This clonotype was detected once. The chain employs TRBV18 and TRBJ2-6; perhaps D is TRBD1 or TRBD2 (5 bases each). Germline CDR1 and CDR2: KGHSH and LQKENI. Trimming shortened V by 3 bases and J by 6 bases, and 9 bases separated the two germline ends. The CDR3 runs to 14 residues. The CDR3 bases are TGTGCCAGCTCACCTACCGGGACGGCCAACGTCCTGACTTTC. Translation gives CASSPTGTANVLTF.

This clonotype has a handful of counts. The chain has TRBV9 and TRBJ2-4; D gene unclear. Germline CDR1 and CDR2: SGDLS and YYNGEE. The CDR3 is 16 amino acids. V lost 0 bases to trimming and J lost 8 bases, with 18 bases between them. This CDR3 reads CASSVDPHATRDIQYF. The DNA of the CDR3 is TGTGCCAGCAGCGTAGACCCCCACGCCACACGGGACATTCAGTACTTC.